This TCR beta chain was obtained from a study of T-cell memory formation after mild COVID-19. Study-level background: Most TCR clusters belonged to a single donor.

Concerning this clonotype: The antigen is unknown.

Findings of the study overall: The study found contracting CD4+ clones mainly in CM and EM and contracting CD8+ clones in EMRA. The finding that pre-infection memory included some responding clones suggested that cross-reactive memory joined. Contracting clones from day 15 to 85 had balanced CD4/CD8; later expanders favoured CD4+.

The CDR3 runs 10 residues. Trimming stripped 7 bases from V and 10 bases from J, with 10 bases between. In TCRdb, the 5' RACE reads were re-called with MiXCR into one record per CDR3 protein. The sample lists around 300,000 distinct CDR3 sequences; around 8% were seen once. The clonotype comes from a young man who had mild COVID-19 (a few samples of this study predate the infection). Cell type and time point are not known. Material for sequencing was PBMCs or a T cell subset sorted from them (not recorded which). The chain combines TRBV12-3 or TRBV12-4 with TRBJ1-1, with D unclear. Here the CDR3 DNA reads TGTGCCAGCACTAGCCGGAGAGCTTTCTTT. Translated: CASTSRRAFF.